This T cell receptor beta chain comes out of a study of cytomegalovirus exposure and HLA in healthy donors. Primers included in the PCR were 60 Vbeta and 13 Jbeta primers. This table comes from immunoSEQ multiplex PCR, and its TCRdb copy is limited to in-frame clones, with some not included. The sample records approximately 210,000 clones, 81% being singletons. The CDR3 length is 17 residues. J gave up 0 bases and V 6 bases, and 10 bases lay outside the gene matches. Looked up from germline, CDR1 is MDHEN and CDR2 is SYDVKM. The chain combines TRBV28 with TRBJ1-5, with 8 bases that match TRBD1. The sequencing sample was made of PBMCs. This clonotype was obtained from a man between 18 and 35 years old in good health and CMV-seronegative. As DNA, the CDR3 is TGTGCCAGCAGCACCGGGACAGGAGACTATAGCAATCAGCCCCAGCATTTT. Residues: CASSTGTGDYSNQPQHF.